Below, 7 T cell receptor beta chains from the same sample are listed, as sequenced in a study of blood T cell repertoires in COVID-19. Only in-frame clones appear in the TCRdb table, and some are missing; sequencing was by immunoSEQ multiplex PCR. The sample has 150,000 to 200,000 clones, less than 90% seen once. The sample consisted of PBMCs or T cells enriched from blood (not recorded which). These receptors were collected from a woman aged 45-65 years who had recovered from COVID-19.

This clone was recorded only once. The CDR3 region has the DNA TGTGCCAGCAGCTTAGTCGGTGGAGTAAATCAGCCCCAGCATTTT. Its protein is CASSLVGGVNQPQHF. The rearrangement uses TRBV7-9 and TRBJ1-5; D is ambiguous. Germline V gene sequence: CDR1 SEHNR, CDR2 FQNEAQ (reference sequence). Between the trimmed V and J ends, which lost 1 base and 4 bases, there was a span of 11 bases. The CDR3 consists of 15 residues. Drawing the rest from reference TRBV7-9 and TRBJ1-5, the complete variable domain is DTGVSQNPRHKITKRGQNVTFRCDPISEHNRLYWYRQTLGQGPEFLTYFQNEAQLEKSRLLSDRFSAERPKGSFSTLEIQRTEQGDSAMYLCASSLVGGVNQPQHFGDGTRLSIL.

As for this clone: Additional DNA sequences in this sample encode the identical CDR3. V is TRBV21-1 and J is TRBJ1-3; TRBD1 is taken as the D call from the table, unchecked against the DNA. TRBV21-1 constitutes a pseudogene. CDR3 size: 18 residues. The CDR3 DNA reads TGTGCCAGTAGCATCACCACGGGACAGGGAAAAATTGGAAACACCATATATTTT. Protein: CASSITTGQGKIGNTIYF.

The J gene is TRBJ1-1, the V gene TRBV29-1; D is unclear. Germline CDR1 reads SQVTM; CDR2 reads ANQGSEA. There are 12 residues in the CDR3. V was shortened by 7 bases and J by 0 bases, with 9 bases between the two germline ends. The CDR3 region has the DNA TGCAGCGCGATCGCGATGAACACTGAAGCTTTCTTT. Translation: CSAIAMNTEAFF.

V and J are TRBV18 and TRBJ1-2; D perhaps matches TRBD1 (5 bases). The CDR3 runs to 15 residues. Trimming left V 1 base short and J 6 bases short, with 15 bases between. The V gene's germline CDR1 is KGHSH and CDR2 LQKENI. The CDR3 is CASSPLQDMSHGYTF. In DNA form, the CDR3 reads TGTGCCAGCTCACCACTCCAGGACATGTCCCATGGCTACACCTTC.

The chain joins TRBV13 to TRBJ2-2, with TRBD1 matching over 7 bases. Germline CDR1 PRHDT, CDR2 FYEKMQ (reference sequence). V shed 8 bases, J shed 6 bases, and the junction held 3 bases outside the gene matches. This CDR3 is built from 12 residues. CDR3 in DNA: TGTGCCAGCCGACAGGGCGCCGGGGAGCTGTTTTTT. Translated, it gives CASRQGAGELFF.

This clone is a singleton in its sample. The rearrangement joins TRBV5-1 to TRBJ1-1; D is perhaps TRBD1 (6 bases). Germline V gene sequence: CDR1 SGHRS, CDR2 YFSETQ. The CDR3 is 13 amino acids. V was trimmed by 3 bases and J by 5 bases, leaving 11 bases between them. CDR3 nucleotide sequence: TGCGCCAGCAGCTGGAGGCAGGGGACTGAAGCTTTCTTT. Translation: CASSWRQGTEAFF.

The gene calls are TRBV15 and TRBJ2-1; D unclear. The V end was cut by 5 bases, the J end by 4 bases, with 6 bases between. The CDR3 is 12 amino acids. Germline CDR1 reads LNHNV; CDR2 reads YYDKDF (reference sequence). The CDR3 sequence is CATSAGYNEQFF. The CDR3 DNA sequence: TGTGCCACCAGCGCAGGATACAATGAGCAGTTCTTC.